The next 23 T cell receptor beta chains were all read from a single sample in a study of T cells after yellow fever vaccination. Using its own MiXCR run on the 5' RACE reads, TCRdb lists one record per CDR3 protein. The data hold fewer than 450,000 distinct CDR3 sequences, with 8.1% observed a single time. The sample here was PBMCs, taken more than 35 days after the first yellow fever vaccination. Receptor source: a young man who received the YFV17D yellow fever vaccine.

This clonotype has just a few counts. V and J are TRBV5-1 and TRBJ2-1; D gene unclear. The germline CDR1 and CDR2 sequences are SGHRS and YFSETQ. Trimming cost V 0 bases and J 4 bases, with 17 bases left between them. The CDR3 runs 17 residues. CDR3: CASSLGWSPRVYNEQFF. CDR3 sequence (DNA): TGCGCCAGCAGCTTGGGGTGGAGCCCTCGGGTTTACAATGAGCAGTTCTTC.

This clonotype was observed a handful of times. The chain recombines TRBV12-3 or TRBV12-4 with TRBJ2-1; TRBD1 matches 11 bases. This CDR3 has 16 amino acids. The V gene end was trimmed by 6 bases and the J gene end by 0 bases; junction bases not matched to a gene: 4. Written as DNA, the CDR3 is TGTGCCAGCAGGGAGGGGACAGGGGGCTCCTACAATGAGCAGTTCTTC. Its translation: CASREGTGGSYNEQFF.

The chain carries TRBV4-3 and TRBJ2-1; D uncertain. With 0 bases removed from V and 7 bases from J, the gap between germline ends came to 7 bases. CDR1 and CDR2 from the germline V gene are LGHNA and YSLEER. The CDR3 has 13 residues. The CDR3 sequence: CASSQERLNEQFF. The CDR3 DNA reads TGCGCCAGCAGCCAAGAACGGCTAAATGAGCAGTTCTTC.

This clonotype came up many times. This sequence joins TRBV6-5 and TRBJ1-1; D may be TRBD1 (5 bases). Trimming removed 4 bases from V and 3 bases from J, with 12 bases in between. Germline CDR1 reads MNHEY; CDR2 reads SVGAGI. CDR3 length: 14 amino acids. This CDR3 is CASSLYVGDTEAFF. The CDR3 bases are TGTGCCAGCAGTTTATATGTGGGGGACACTGAAGCTTTCTTT.

The CDR3 nucleotides are TGCAGTGCCCCGGACGTCAAACTAAACATTCAGTACTTC. Protein: CSAPDVKLNIQYF. The chain uses TRBV20-1 and TRBJ2-4; D gene ambiguous. Per germline, CDR1 DFQATT and CDR2 SNEGSKA (reference sequence). The CDR3 spans 13 residues. Trimming took off 6 bases at V and 6 bases at J, with 15 bases between the two ends.

In its sample, this clonotype was seen many times. The rearrangement joins TRBV20-1 to TRBJ2-5; 7 bases align to TRBD1. V was clipped by 5 bases and J by 1 base; unmatched bases: 4. Germline V gene data show CDR1 as DFQATT and CDR2 as SNEGSKA (reference sequence). This CDR3 has 13 residues. DNA of the CDR3: TGCAGTGCTTCTCGGGACAGCCAAGAGACCCAGTACTTC. Its protein product is CSASRDSQETQYF.

The rearrangement links TRBV11-1 to TRBJ2-6; a possible D gene is TRBD2 (6 bases). Trimming removed 7 bases from V and 2 bases from J, with 24 bases in between. Germline V gives CDR1 SGHAT, CDR2 FQDESV (reference sequence). This CDR3 has 19 amino acids. CDR3 residues: CASTVYGSGTLTGANVLTF. Here the CDR3 DNA reads TGTGCCAGCACCGTATACGGTTCCGGGACTTTAACTGGGGCCAACGTCCTGACTTTC. Using reference TRBV11-1 and TRBJ2-6 for the parts outside the CDR3, the full variable domain is EAEVAQSPRYKITEKSQAVAFWCDPISGHATLYWYRQILGQGPELLVQFQDESVVDDSQLPKDRFSAERLKGVDSTLKIQPAELGDSAMYLCASTVYGSGTLTGANVLTFGAGSRLTVL.

This clonotype has more than one count but fewer than ten. The chain carries TRBV15 and TRBJ2-7, with TRBD2 identical over 8 bases. This CDR3 region has 14 residues. Germline lookup yields CDR1 LNHNV and CDR2 YYDKDF (reference sequence). Trimming cost V 1 base and J 4 bases; bases outside gene matches: 3. CDR3 sequence: CATSRGPSGYEQYV. The CDR3 DNA sequence: TGTGCCACCAGCAGAGGACCTAGCGGGTACGAGCAGTACGTC.

This clonotype was observed a handful of times. Written as DNA, the CDR3 is TGTGCCAGCAGCTTAGACCTCCAGCCCCTCCACTTT. This encodes CASSLDLQPLHF. The J gene is TRBJ1-6, the V gene TRBV7-9; D is undetermined. Germline V gene sequence: CDR1 SEHNR, CDR2 FQNEAQ (reference sequence). This CDR3 contains 12 residues. V was clipped by 1 base and J by 13 bases, with 8 bases between them.

V usage is TRBV19 and J usage is TRBJ2-5, with D unclear. The CDR3 runs 13 residues. V was cut by 3 bases and J by 5 bases, with 10 bases left in between. Germline V gene lookup returns CDR1 LNHDA and CDR2 SQIVND (reference sequence). The CDR3 is CASSILGYETQYF. The CDR3 DNA reads as TGTGCCAGTAGTATTTTAGGGTACGAGACCCAGTACTTC.

A few counts support this clonotype. V gene TRBV4-1 combines with J gene TRBJ2-2; D gene ambiguous. Trimming cost V 4 bases and J 0 bases, with 15 bases left between them. Per the germline V gene, CDR1 is MGHRA and CDR2 is YSYEKL. The CDR3 is made up of 17 amino acids. CDR3 sequence reads: CASSLPRLGTNTGELFF. CDR3 nucleotides: TGCGCCAGCAGCCTACCTCGTTTAGGAACGAACACCGGGGAGCTGTTTTTT.

This clonotype was seen more than once but under ten times. CDR3 sequence: CASSLARETYSPLHF. CDR3 bases: TGTGCCAGCAGCTTAGCGCGGGAAACGTATTCACCCCTCCACTTT. V is TRBV7-9 and J is TRBJ1-6; D call uncertain. Between the trimmed V and J ends, which lost 0 bases and 8 bases, there was a span of 11 bases. The CDR3 runs 15 residues. Germline assignment: CDR1 SEHNR and CDR2 FQNEAQ (reference sequence).

In its sample, this clonotype was seen many times. The gene calls are TRBV7-2 and TRBJ1-3; D gene uncertain. With 1 base removed from V and 0 bases from J, the gap between germline ends came to 7 bases. The V gene's germline CDR1 is SGHTA and CDR2 FQGNSA. This CDR3 region has 15 residues. CDR3 residues: CASSLVGVSGNTIYF. DNA for the CDR3: TGTGCCAGCAGCTTAGTCGGAGTCTCTGGAAACACCATATATTTT.

This clonotype came up a few times. V is TRBV29-1 and J is TRBJ2-3, with 13 bases matching TRBD2. With 4 bases clipped from V and 12 bases from J, the junction kept 10 bases outside the gene matches. Germline CDR1 reads SQVTM; CDR2 reads ANQGSEA. This CDR3 has 14 amino acids. The CDR3: CSVGAGTSGVKQYF. The CDR3 bases are TGCAGCGTTGGGGCTGGGACTAGCGGGGTCAAACAGTATTTT.

As DNA, the CDR3 is TGTGCCAGCATTACAGGGCTTTCCACAGATACGCAGTATTTT. This gives the protein CASITGLSTDTQYF. V is TRBV6-5 and J is TRBJ2-3, with a tentative D call TRBD1 (6 bases). Germline V gene data show CDR1 as MNHEY and CDR2 as SVGAGI. The CDR3 is made up of 14 amino acids. V was pared by 7 bases and J by 2 bases, with 13 bases between.

This sequence joins TRBV7-6 and TRBJ2-7; D tentatively fits TRBD1 or TRBD2 (5 bases each). The CDR3 loop spans 14 amino acids. From germline, CDR1 is SGHVS and CDR2 FNYEAQ. V lost 0 bases and J 4 bases, leaving 10 bases between the germline ends. The CDR3 here is CASSLASEGYEQYV. The CDR3 coding sequence is TGTGCCAGCAGCTTAGCTTCCGAGGGGTACGAGCAGTACGTC.

This clonotype was seen a handful of times. The gene calls are TRBV4-3 and TRBJ2-1, with TRBD2 matching over 10 bases. Germline V gene lookup returns CDR1 LGHNA and CDR2 YSLEER. The CDR3 length is 17 residues. With 0 bases clipped from V and 12 bases from J, the junction kept 14 bases outside the gene matches. CDR3 protein: CASSQDGLAGVFPVQFF. As DNA, the CDR3 is TGCGCCAGCAGCCAAGACGGCCTAGCGGGGGTCTTCCCGGTGCAGTTCTTC.

The V gene is TRBV4-3, the J gene TRBJ1-2; D not certain. The CDR3 length is 15 residues. The V and J ends lost 0 bases and 0 bases respectively, with 8 bases between them. Looked up from germline, CDR1 is LGHNA and CDR2 is YSLEER. CDR3: CASSQDWGSNYGYTF. The CDR3 nucleotides are TGCGCCAGCAGCCAAGATTGGGGTTCTAACTATGGCTACACCTTC.

The rearrangement uses TRBV7-6 and TRBJ2-2; D call uncertain. Germline loops: CDR1 SGHVS, CDR2 FNYEAQ. The ends were cut back, 1 base at V and 0 bases at J, with 9 bases in the middle. The CDR3 loop spans 16 amino acids. CDR3 sequence: CASSLVGTANTGELFF. DNA for the CDR3: TGTGCCAGCAGCTTAGTTGGCACCGCGAACACCGGGGAGCTGTTTTTT.

This clonotype has just a few counts. V usage is TRBV30 and J usage is TRBJ1-4, with D hard to call. V was shortened by 1 base and J by 4 bases, with 13 bases between the two germline ends. This CDR3 has 15 residues. Germline values: CDR1 GTSNPN, CDR2 SVGIG (reference sequence). CDR3 bases: TGTGCCTGGAGTGATTTCAGCAGATATAATGAAAAACTGTTTTTT. This sequence encodes CAWSDFSRYNEKLFF.

The chain joins TRBV2 to TRBJ2-2; 8 nucleotides align to TRBD1. The CDR3 is 14 amino acids. After removal of 10 bases from V and 6 bases from J, the junction contained 10 bases not matched to a gene. CDR1 and CDR2 (germline): SNHLY, FYNNEI. The CDR3, as DNA: TGTGCCACCAGGGGCAGGGGGCGAGCCGGGGAGCTGTTTTTT. As protein: CATRGRGRAGELFF.

This clonotype was found a few times. The rearrangement uses TRBV10-1 and TRBJ2-2; D is possibly TRBD2 (5 bases). Germline loops: CDR1 WNHNN, CDR2 SYGVQD (reference sequence). V dropped 6 bases and J dropped 4 bases, with 18 bases sitting between them. This CDR3 is built from 16 residues. For the CDR3, the DNA is TGCGCCAGCAGCCAGAACGGGGTGCTGAGCACCGGGGAGCTGTTTTTT. It is translated as CASSQNGVLSTGELFF.

Concerning this clonotype: The junction shows a germline mismatch at one end, possibly a read error. This chain joins TRBV20-1 and TRBJ2-5; D is unresolved. Germline V gene data show CDR1 as DFQATT and CDR2 as SNEGSKA (reference sequence). This CDR3 spans 14 amino acids. The CDR3 nucleotides read TGCTGTGCTAGATTCGCGGTGCCCCAAGAGACCCAGTACTTC. It specifies CCARFAVPQETQYF.